This T cell receptor beta chain was recorded in a study of beta chain features in type 1 diabetes. Findings and limits, study-wide: Shortening that was moderate but significant affected the TCRB CDR3s of Type 1 diabetes patients in all four CD4+ subsets. There was a possibility that cDNA sequencing over-represented cells with high TCR expression.

Expressed TCRB transcripts got sequenced, as all isolated RNA was reverse transcribed. Read counts averaged around 3.5 million for samples of naive, central memory and regulatory T cells. The protocol was immunoSEQ multiplex PCR, while the TCRdb copy is restricted to in-frame clones and leaves out a portion. The sample has about 340,000 clones, around an eighth seen once. The CDR3 loop spans 15 amino acids. Germline values: CDR1 LNHNV, CDR2 YYDKDF (reference sequence). Germline trimming cut 0 bases from V and 3 bases from J; bases unmatched to any gene: 3. All of the sorted populations showed purity greater than 95%. About this clone: The antigen is unknown.

The specimen sequenced was naive CD4+ T cells from blood. V is TRBV15 and J is TRBJ2-7, with 9 bases lining up with TRBD1. The TCR comes from a woman between 18 and 29 years old with type 1 diabetes. The CDR3 DNA is TGTGCCACCAGCAGAGAGGGACAGGGTGTCTACGAGCAGTACTTC. This encodes CATSREGQGVYEQYF.